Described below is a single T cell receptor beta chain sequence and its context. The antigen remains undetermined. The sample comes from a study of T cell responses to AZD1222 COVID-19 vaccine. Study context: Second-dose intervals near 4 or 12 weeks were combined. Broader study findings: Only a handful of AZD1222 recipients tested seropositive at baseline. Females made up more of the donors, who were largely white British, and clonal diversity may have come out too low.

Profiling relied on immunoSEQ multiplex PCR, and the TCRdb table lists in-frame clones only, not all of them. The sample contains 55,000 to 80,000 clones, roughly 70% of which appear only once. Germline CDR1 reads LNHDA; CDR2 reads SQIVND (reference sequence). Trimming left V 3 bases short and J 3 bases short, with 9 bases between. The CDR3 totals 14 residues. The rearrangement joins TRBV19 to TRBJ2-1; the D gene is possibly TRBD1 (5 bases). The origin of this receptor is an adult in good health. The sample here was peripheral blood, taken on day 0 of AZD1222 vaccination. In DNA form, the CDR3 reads TGTGCCAGTAGTATTGGCAGGGACTACAATGAGCAGTTCTTC. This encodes CASSIGRDYNEQFF.